This is a list of T cell receptor beta chains from one sample in a study of blood T cell repertoires in COVID-19. Produced via immunoSEQ multiplex PCR; TCRdb's table is partial and in-frame only. The sample has approximately 150,000 clones; more than 75% are singletons. Sequencing was done on a sample of peripheral blood. The receptors were sampled from a man aged 50-59 years who had recovered from COVID-19. Both conserved end residues are part of each CDR3. A D gene is named only where the DNA matches it firmly. Size is omitted from some rows. Given values are once, few, many or a class for expanded clones.

>NA|TRBD2|TRBV7-9|TRBJ2-3
CASSLAQLAGGPDTQYF
TGTGCCAGCAGCTTAGCACAACTAGCGGGGGGGCCAGATACGCAGTATTTT
>NA|TRBD2|TRBV6-4|TRBJ2-3
CASSAGGPTDTQYF
TGTGCCAGCAGTGCGGGGGGGCCCACAGATACGCAGTATTTT
>NA|NA|TRBV10-2|TRBJ2-7
CASSGGPVYEQYF
TGCGCCAGCAGTGGAGGGCCGGTCTACGAGCAGTACTTC
>once|TRBD2|TRBV9|TRBJ2-3
CASSVEGSGGGDTQYF
TGTGCCAGCAGCGTAGAGGGTAGCGGGGGTGGAGATACGCAGTATTTT
>NA|TRBD2|TRBV15|TRBJ2-7
CATSRDRKAGDYEQYF
TGTGCCACCAGCAGAGATAGAAAAGCGGGGGACTACGAGCAGTACTTC
>NA|TRBD2|TRBV7-7|TRBJ2-3
CASSQTSGVSDTQYF
TGTGCTAGCAGCCAGACTAGCGGGGTATCAGATACGCAGTATTTT
>NA|NA|TRBV19|TRBJ2-1
CASSIDRPGMNEQFF
TGTGCCAGTAGTATAGATCGACCAGGGATGAATGAGCAGTTCTTC
>NA|NA|TRBV15|TRBJ2-7
CATSSGLTEQYF
TGTGCCACCAGCTCAGGGCTCACCGAGCAGTACTTC
>NA|TRBD1|TRBV2|TRBJ1-6
CASNPWDSYNSPLHF
TGTGCCAGCAACCCATGGGACAGCTATAATTCACCCCTCCACTTT
>NA|TRBD1|TRBV5-1|TRBJ2-3
CASNLWGQGTDTQYF
TGCGCCAGCAACTTGTGGGGACAGGGTACAGATACGCAGTATTTT
>many|NA|TRBV2|TRBJ1-2
CASIANYGYTF
TGTGCCAGCATAGCGAACTATGGCTACACCTTC
>NA|NA|TRBV4-3|TRBJ1-2
CASSQEVGYDYGYTF
TGCGCCAGCAGCCAAGAGGTCGGGTACGACTATGGCTACACCTTC
>NA|TRBD2|TRBV5-4|TRBJ2-3
CATENRTSGADTQYF
TGTGCCACGGAAAATAGGACTAGCGGGGCAGATACGCAGTATTTT
>NA|NA|TRBV19|TRBJ1-1
CASSMGTVNTEAFF
TGTGCCAGTAGTATGGGCACGGTGAACACTGAAGCTTTCTTT
>few|TRBD2|TRBV18|TRBJ2-5
CASSPARRRLAGGPQETQYF
TGTGCCAGCTCACCAGCCCGACGGAGACTAGCGGGGGGTCCCCAAGAGACCCAGTACTTC
>NA|NA|TRBV5-4|TRBJ2-2
CASSLPIQTPPGELFF
TGTGCCAGCAGCTTGCCCATCCAGACACCCCCCGGGGAGCTGTTTTTT
>NA|NA|TRBV6-5|TRBJ1-1
CASSYSLQGNTEAFF
TGTGCCAGCAGTTACAGCCTCCAGGGGAACACTGAAGCTTTCTTT
>once|NA|TRBV9|TRBJ1-1
CASSVDTREAFF
TGTGCCAGCAGCGTAGATACCAGGGAAGCTTTCTTT
>once|TRBD1|TRBV5-1|TRBJ1-4
CASSQGTGGREKLFF
TGCGCCAGCAGCCAAGGGACAGGGGGGCGAGAAAAACTGTTTTTT
>NA|TRBD2|TRBV5-1|TRBJ2-7
CASSLAVAGEQYF
TGCGCCAGCAGCTTGGCCGTAGCGGGGGAGCAGTACTTC
>NA|TRBD1|TRBV29-1|TRBJ2-2
CSVDSTGGTGELFF
TGCAGCGTTGATTCCACAGGGGGCACCGGGGAGCTGTTTTTT
>NA|NA|TRBV9|TRBJ1-2
CASSEDSTNYGYTF
TGTGCCAGCAGCGAAGACAGTACTAACTATGGCTACACCTTC
>NA|TRBD1|TRBV6-2/TRBV6-3|TRBJ1-2
CASSRDRRTPGYTF
TGTGCCAGCAGCCGGGACAGGCGGACGCCCGGCTACACCTTC
>NA|NA|TRBV6-5|TRBJ2-2
CASSYSPGINTGELFF
TGTGCCAGCAGTTACTCGCCGGGGATTAACACCGGGGAGCTGTTTTTT
>NA|TRBD1|TRBV27|TRBJ2-3
CASSFRGTGKDTQYF
TGTGCCAGCAGTTTCCGAGGGACAGGGAAAGATACGCAGTATTTT
>NA|TRBD2|TRBV6-1|TRBJ2-3
CASSEGASGVTDTQYF
TGTGCCAGCAGTGAAGGAGCTAGCGGGGTCACAGATACGCAGTATTTT
>NA|NA|TRBV5-4|TRBJ1-4
CASSLAGGQGNEKLFF
TGTGCCAGCAGCTTGGCGGGGGGGCAGGGGAATGAAAAACTGTTTTTT
>few|NA|TRBV19|TRBJ1-5
CASRDFGRGGQPQHF
TGTGCCAGTAGGGATTTCGGGAGGGGTGGACAGCCCCAGCATTTT
>NA|TRBD1|TRBV7-9|TRBJ1-6
CASSLGQGSNSPLHF
TGTGCCAGCAGCTTAGGACAGGGATCCAATTCACCCCTCCACTTT
>NA|TRBD1|TRBV7-6|TRBJ1-4
CASSIGQVLGEKLFF
TGTGCCAGCAGCATCGGACAGGTCCTCGGGGAAAAACTGTTTTTT
>NA|NA|TRBV6-5|TRBJ1-5
CASSPVRENQPQHF
TGTGCCAGCAGCCCCGTACGGGAGAATCAGCCCCAGCATTTT
>NA|NA|TRBV5-6|TRBJ1-5
CASSLFSGRSNQPQHF
TGTGCCAGCAGCTTGTTCTCGGGAAGGAGCAATCAGCCCCAGCATTTT
>NA|TRBD1|TRBV29-1|TRBJ1-2
CSVWDRGPANYGYTF
TGCAGCGTTTGGGACAGGGGACCTGCTAACTATGGCTACACCTTC